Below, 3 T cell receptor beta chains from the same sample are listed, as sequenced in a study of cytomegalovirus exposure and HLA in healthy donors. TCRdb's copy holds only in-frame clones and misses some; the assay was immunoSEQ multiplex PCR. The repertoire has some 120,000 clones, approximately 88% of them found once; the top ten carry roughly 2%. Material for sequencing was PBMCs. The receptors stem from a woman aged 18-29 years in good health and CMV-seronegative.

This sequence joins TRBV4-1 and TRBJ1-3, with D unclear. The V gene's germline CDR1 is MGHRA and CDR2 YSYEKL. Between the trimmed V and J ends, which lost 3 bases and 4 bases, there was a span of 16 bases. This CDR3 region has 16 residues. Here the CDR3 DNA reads TGCGCCAGCAGCCAGTATTCCGGGAATCGGGGAAACACCATATATTTT. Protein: CASSQYSGNRGNTIYF.

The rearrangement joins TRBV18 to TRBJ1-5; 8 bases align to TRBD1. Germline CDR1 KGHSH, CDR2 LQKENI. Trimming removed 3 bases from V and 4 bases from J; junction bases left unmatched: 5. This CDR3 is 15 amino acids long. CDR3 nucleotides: TGTGCCAGCTCACCGTTACAGGGGGGGAATCAGCCCCAGCATTTT. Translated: CASSPLQGGNQPQHF.

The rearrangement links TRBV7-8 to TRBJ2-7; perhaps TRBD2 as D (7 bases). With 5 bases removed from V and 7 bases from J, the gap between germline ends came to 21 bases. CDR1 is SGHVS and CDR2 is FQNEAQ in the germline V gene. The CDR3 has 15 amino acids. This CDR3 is CASSGGATLLREQYF. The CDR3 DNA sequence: TGTGCCAGCAGCGGGGGGGCCACTTTGCTACGAGAGCAGTACTTC.